This is a list of T cell receptor beta chains from one sample in a study of blood T cell repertoires in COVID-19. Clones were sequenced by immunoSEQ multiplex PCR, and TCRdb holds only the in-frame ones, with some missing. The sample shows more than 300,000 clones, about nine tenths of them seen only once. Material for sequencing was PBMCs or T cells enriched from blood (not recorded which). These receptors originate from a woman under 30 who had recovered from COVID-19. The CDR3 runs from the conserved cysteine through the conserved F or W. The D gene is left open where the match is weak. The size field is filled for only some rows; it gives once, few, many or a size class.

abundance	v_gene	j_gene	d_gene	CDR3aa	CDR3nt
.	TRBV4-1	TRBJ2-7	.	CASSQDLDEQYF	TGCGCCAGCAGCCAAGACCTAGACGAGCAGTACTTC
.	TRBV4-1	TRBJ1-2	.	CASSLGATNYGYTF	TGCGCCAGCAGCCTGGGAGCGACTAACTATGGCTACACCTTC
once	TRBV13	TRBJ1-6	.	CASSLGRTVPQFNSPLHF	TGTGCCAGCAGCTTAGGGCGGACAGTTCCCCAATTTAATTCACCCCTCCACTTT
few	TRBV7-3	TRBJ2-2	.	CASSAAADTGELFF	TGTGCCAGCAGCGCTGCAGCGGACACCGGGGAGCTGTTTTTT
once	TRBV2	TRBJ2-5	.	CASRATPLAQETQYF	TGTGCCAGCAGGGCGACACCCCTTGCCCAAGAGACCCAGTACTTC
.	TRBV7-9	TRBJ2-5	TRBD2	CASSLAQAGVRGTQYF	TGTGCCAGCAGCTTAGCGCAAGCGGGGGTCCGAGGGACCCAGTACTTC
.	TRBV10-3	TRBJ2-7	TRBD2	CAIKERGPYEQYF	TGTGCCATCAAGGAGCGGGGGCCCTACGAGCAGTACTTC
.	TRBV7-8	TRBJ1-5	TRBD1	CASSSIQGGGNQPQHF	TGTGCCAGCAGTTCGATCCAGGGGGGCGGCAATCAGCCCCAGCATTTT
.	TRBV7-6	TRBJ2-7	TRBD2	CASSWVTGTITYEQYF	TGTGCCAGCAGCTGGGTAACCGGGACTATAACCTACGAGCAGTACTTC
.	TRBV7-8	TRBJ1-5	.	CASSSRTANSNQPQHF	TGTGCCAGCAGCTCTAGGACAGCTAATAGCAATCAGCCCCAGCATTTT
.	TRBV6-1	TRBJ1-4	.	CASSEFVSAALFF	TGTGCCAGCAGTGAATTTGTTTCGGCGGCTCTGTTTTTT
.	TRBV3-1/TRBV3-2	TRBJ1-4	TRBD1	CASSLDLTGGARVGEKLFF	TGTGCCAGCAGCCTCGACCTGACAGGGGGCGCACGGGTCGGTGAAAAACTGTTTTTT
few	TRBV12-5	TRBJ1-2	TRBD1	CASGYTGTGGYGYTF	TGTGCTAGTGGTTATACCGGGACAGGGGGCTATGGCTACACCTTC
few	TRBV7-8	TRBJ1-6	TRBD1	CASSSGQGLLGSPLHF	TGTGCCAGCAGCTCGGGACAGGGCCTCCTTGGGTCACCCCTCCACTTT
.	TRBV5-1	TRBJ2-3	TRBD1	CASTESTGVGTDTQYF	TGCGCCAGCACGGAAAGTACAGGGGTAGGGACAGATACGCAGTATTTT
.	TRBV11-2	TRBJ2-5	TRBD2	CASSPRGSGRVAGETQYF	TGTGCCAGCAGCCCGAGGGGTAGCGGGAGGGTCGCGGGAGAGACCCAGTACTTC
.	TRBV6-4	TRBJ1-4	.	CASSDSIRRDVYEKLFF	TGTGCCAGCAGTGACTCGATTAGGCGGGACGTTTATGAAAAACTGTTTTTT